The 23 T cell receptor beta chains below come from one sample, sequenced in a study of T cells in women clearing cervical HPV infection. The table came from immunoSEQ multiplex PCR; TCRdb's copy has only in-frame clones and leaves some out. This sample's table reports about 27,000 clones. The sample taken for sequencing was blood buffy coat. The receptor source for this set is a woman aged 18-70 years with a cervical HPV16 infection that either progressed to CIN3+ or cleared (not recorded which).

Regarding this clone: The read comes to an end 3 residues before the CDR3 does, leaving the germline J gene to fill in the end. The chain has TRBV7-8 and TRBJ2-3; a weak D match, TRBD2 (7 bases). Looked up from germline, CDR1 is SGHVS and CDR2 is FQNEAQ. This CDR3 has 12 amino acids. The CDR3 sequence is CASRGGGETQYF. The covered CDR3 bases are TGTGCCAGCAGAGGGGGGGGAGAGACG.

About this clone: The CDR3 end lies 3 residues beyond the end of the read and is filled in from the germline J gene. V gene TRBV2 combines with J gene TRBJ2-4; TRBD1 matches at 9 bases. Germline V gene lookup returns CDR1 SNHLY and CDR2 FYNNEI. CDR3 length: 13 amino acids. The sequenced CDR3 bases are TGTGCCAGCAGCGTACAGGGGGCTCATGGT. Its translation: CASSVQGAHG. The complete CDR3 protein is CASSVQGAHGQYF.

A remark on this clone: The CDR3 goes on 3 residues after the read ends, and that part is filled in from the germline J gene. The chain employs TRBV10-3 and TRBJ1-2; TRBD1 matches 9 bases. Germline CDR1 ENHRY, CDR2 SYGVKD. This CDR3 contains 14 residues. V lost 4 bases, J lost 2 bases, and 2 bases stayed unmatched. The part of the CDR3 DNA that was read is TGTGCCATCAGTGGGGGACAGGGAAACTATGGC. It encodes CAISGGQGNYG. The entire CDR3 protein reads CAISGGQGNYGYTF.

A remark on this clone: The CDR3 end falls 3 residues outside the read, so it is completed with the germline J gene. The V gene is TRBV5-1, the J gene TRBJ2-1, with D perhaps TRBD1 (6 bases). There are 14 residues in the CDR3. V lost 7 bases and J lost 8, with 19 bases in between. Germline V gene sequence: CDR1 SGHRS, CDR2 YFSETQ. The CDR3 region is CASRGGAISYEQFF. The part of the CDR3 DNA that was read is TGCGCCAGCCGAGGGGGAGCCATATCATATGAG.

The sequenced CDR3 bases are TGTGCCAGCAGTGGGACTAGCGGGAGCCATGAG. Residues: CASSGTSGSHE. The complete CDR3 sequence is CASSGTSGSHEQFF. The chain carries TRBV6-1 and TRBJ2-1; 13 nucleotides match TRBD2. The read is 3 residues too short to cover the CDR3 end, so that end is filled in from the germline J gene. Germline V CDR1 and CDR2: MNHNS, SASEGT. CDR3 length: 14 residues. The V and J ends lost 4 bases and 8 bases, in that order; junction bases with no gene match: 2.

On this clone: The CDR3 end falls 3 residues outside the read, so it is completed with the germline J gene. The chain couples TRBV19 to TRBJ2-5; TRBD2 matches at 7 bases. Germline V gene lookup returns CDR1 LNHDA and CDR2 SQIVND (reference sequence). With V trimmed by 4 bases and J by 2 bases, 10 bases remained unmatched. CDR3 length: 16 amino acids. CDR3 amino acids: CASSKYVASGQETQYF. The sequenced part of the CDR3 DNA is TGTGCCAGTAGTAAGTATGTGGCTAGCGGACAAGAGACC.

In regard to this clone: The read stops 3 residues short of the end of the CDR3; the missing end is completed from the germline J gene. This rearrangement joins TRBV2 to TRBJ2-3; the match to TRBD2 covers 10 bases. The CDR3 loop spans 17 amino acids. Germline trimming cut 1 base from V and 2 bases from J; bases unmatched to any gene: 6. Germline V gene lookup returns CDR1 SNHLY and CDR2 FYNNEI. The CDR3 bases that were read are TGTGCCAGCAGTGAAGTACGAGCGGGAGGGCTCACAGATACG. It specifies CASSEVRAGGLTDT. The entire CDR3 is CASSEVRAGGLTDTQYF.

Remarks on this clone: The read halts 3 residues ahead of the CDR3 end, with the missing end drawn from the germline J gene. V usage is TRBV19 and J usage is TRBJ2-2; D perhaps matches TRBD1 (5 bases). This CDR3 is built from 15 residues. Germline values: CDR1 LNHDA, CDR2 SQIVND (reference sequence). This CDR3 is CASTSEQGGANVLFF. The covered CDR3 bases are TGTGCCAGTACCTCGGAACAAGGTGGGGCCAACGTG.

As regards this clone: Read data end 3 residues before the CDR3 end; the end is taken from the germline J gene. The rearrangement uses TRBV20-1 and TRBJ2-7; D is perhaps TRBD2 (6 bases). V gave up 0 bases and J gave up 2 bases, with 17 bases separating them. CDR1 and CDR2 (germline): DFQATT, SNEGSKA (reference sequence). This CDR3 has 16 amino acids. CDR3 DNA, as far as it was read: TGCAGTGCTAGAGAAATTGTCGGGACTTTCCCCTACGAG. The encoded protein is CSAREIVGTFPYE. From start to end, the CDR3 is CSAREIVGTFPYEQYF.

With regard to this clone: The sequence runs out 3 residues before the end of the CDR3; the remainder is reconstructed from the germline J gene. The rearrangement joins TRBV2 to TRBJ2-7, with 9 bases fitting TRBD1. CDR1 and CDR2 from the germline V gene are SNHLY and FYNNEI. The junction had 12 bases not matched to a gene; V was cut back by 11 bases and J by 4 bases. The CDR3 is 14 residues long. CDR3 DNA, as far as it was read: TGTGCCTCGAAAGTAGGGACAGGGACTTACGAG. Encoded protein: CASKVGTGTYE. The full-length CDR3 reads as CASKVGTGTYEQYF.

Details on this clone: Read sequence stops 3 residues before the CDR3 end, and the germline J gene provides the missing end. The V call is TRBV7-9, the J call TRBJ1-1; D is ambiguous. CDR1 and CDR2 from the germline V gene are SEHNR and FQNEAQ (reference sequence). Trimming removed 4 bases from V and 1 base from J, with 7 bases in between. The CDR3 spans 13 residues. CDR3: CASSSTENTEAFF. CDR3 DNA, as far as it was read: TGTGCCAGCAGCTCCACAGAGAACACTGAA.

Note on this clone: Coverage ceases 3 residues before the CDR3 finishes, and the germline J gene fills in the end. This rearrangement joins TRBV20-1 to TRBJ2-1; 7 bases agree with TRBD2. Germline CDR1 DFQATT, CDR2 SNEGSKA (reference sequence). With V trimmed by 4 bases and J by 7 bases, 16 bases remained unmatched. The CDR3 length is 16 residues. The CDR3 loop is CSATSRREPRGNEQFF. The CDR3 bases that were read are TGCAGTGCTACCTCGCGGCGGGAGCCCCGGGGGAATGAG.

Comments on this clone: The CDR3 end lies 3 residues beyond the end of the read and is filled in from the germline J gene. This chain joins TRBV6-1 and TRBJ1-2; 7 bases are shared with TRBD1. With V trimmed by 4 bases and J by 5 bases, 4 bases remained unmatched. In germline, CDR1 is MNHNS, CDR2 SASEGT. This CDR3 contains 13 residues. CDR3 sequence reads: CASSAGQNYGYTF. The DNA read from the CDR3 is TGTGCCAGCAGTGCGGGACAGAATTATGGC.

Comment on this clone: The sequence runs out 3 residues before the end of the CDR3; the remainder is reconstructed from the germline J gene. The rearrangement joins TRBV18 to TRBJ2-7, with 8 nucleotides matching TRBD2. The CDR3 spans 15 residues. V lost 6 bases, J lost 0 bases, and 7 bases stayed unmatched. Germline CDR1 reads KGHSH; CDR2 reads LQKENI. The sequenced part of the CDR3 DNA is TGTGCCAGCTCTCCGTACAGCGGGAGCTCCTACGAG. Protein: CASSPYSGSSYE. The entire CDR3 sequence reads CASSPYSGSSYEQYF.

Turning to this clone: Read coverage stops 3 residues before the CDR3 terminus; the germline J gene supplies the remainder. V is TRBV2 and J is TRBJ2-2; a possible D gene is TRBD1 (5 bases). The CDR3 is made up of 14 amino acids. The germline gives CDR1 SNHLY, CDR2 FYNNEI. The part of the CDR3 DNA that was read is TGTGCCAGCAGTGAAGCAGGGGCTAATGAAAAG. Translating gives CASSEAGANEK. The full CDR3 reads CASSEAGANEKLFF.

CDR3 protein: CATQVRYTF. The sequenced CDR3 bases are TGTGCCACACAGGTACGC. This chain links TRBV12-3 or TRBV12-4 with TRBJ1-2, with D maybe TRBD1 (5 bases). Read coverage stops 3 residues before the CDR3 terminus; the germline J gene supplies the remainder. CDR3 length: 9 amino acids.

Concerning this clone itself: Coverage ceases 3 residues before the CDR3 finishes, and the germline J gene fills in the end. The V gene is TRBV29-1, the J gene TRBJ2-7; 7 nucleotides agree with TRBD2. V lost 6 bases, J lost 0 bases, and 8 bases stayed unmatched. The CDR3 runs 14 residues. Germline CDR1 is SQVTM and CDR2 is ANQGSEA. Partial CDR3 DNA: TGCAGCGTACTACTCGCGGGAGCCTCCTACGAG. Translated: CSVLLAGASYE. The whole CDR3 reads CSVLLAGASYEQYF.

A word on this clone: The read stops 3 residues short of the end of the CDR3; the missing end is completed from the germline J gene. The chain uses TRBV20-1 and TRBJ1-2; 8 bases are shared with TRBD1. V trimming: 1 base; J trimming: 4 bases; junction bases outside the gene matches: 5. CDR3 length: 14 residues. CDR1 DFQATT and CDR2 SNEGSKA come from the germline V gene (reference sequence). Partial CDR3 DNA: TGCAGTGCTAGAGCAGGGGGCAACCTCTATGGC. As protein: CSARAGGNLYG. The complete CDR3 reads CSARAGGNLYGYTF.

With respect to this clone: The read finishes 3 residues shy of the CDR3 end, and the germline J gene is used to complete it. The chain employs TRBV10-1 and TRBJ2-1; 14 bases are a match to TRBD2. The germline V gene has CDR1 WNHNN and CDR2 SYGVQD (reference sequence). The J segment lost 7 bases and the V segment lost 3 bases, leaving 5 bases of the junction unmatched. CDR3 length equals 16 residues. The part of the CDR3 DNA that was read is TGCGCCAGCAGTGATATGGGACTAGCGGGAGAAAATGAG. It yields the protein CASSDMGLAGENE. In full, the CDR3 is CASSDMGLAGENEQFF.

Points on this clone: The read terminates 3 residues ahead of where the CDR3 ends, so the germline J gene completes it. The gene calls are TRBV7-6 and TRBJ2-5; 10 bases align to TRBD2. V lost 1 base to trimming and J lost 4 bases; unmatched junction nucleotides: 3. The CDR3 runs 15 residues. Germline V lookup: CDR1 SGHVS, CDR2 FNYEAQ. CDR3 bases read: TGTGCCAGCAGCTTAGTCGGGACTAGCGCAGAGACC. It is translated as CASSLVGTSAET. The whole CDR3 reads CASSLVGTSAETQYF.

Partial CDR3 DNA: TGTGCCAGCAGTGATCAGGGGCGAGAGACG. Translated: CASSDQGRET. The complete CDR3 sequence is CASSDQGRETQYF. The genes are TRBV6-1 and TRBJ2-3; a weak D match, TRBD1 (6 bases). The read gets to within 3 residues of the CDR3 end, and the germline J gene fills in the rest. The CDR3 has 13 amino acids. CDR1 and CDR2 from the germline V gene are MNHNS and SASEGT.

Details on this clone: The read falls 3 residues short of the CDR3 end, and the missing part is taken from the germline J gene. V is TRBV6-4 and J is TRBJ1-2; 7 nucleotides agree with TRBD1. The CDR3 runs 14 residues. CDR1 and CDR2 from the germline V gene are MRHNA and SNTAGT. Incomplete CDR3 DNA: TGTGCCAGCAGTGACACGAACAGGGGTAAAAGC. This sequence encodes CASSDTNRGKS. In full, the CDR3 is CASSDTNRGKSYTF.

As for this clone: The read ends 3 residues early relative to the CDR3; the germline J gene fills the gap. The chain carries TRBV7-9 and TRBJ2-7; 8 bases align to TRBD2. The CDR3 runs 15 residues. From germline, CDR1 is SEHNR and CDR2 FQNEAQ (reference sequence). V gave up 1 base and J gave up 6 bases; unmatched junction bases: 8. Incomplete CDR3 DNA: TGTGCCAGCAGCTTAGGGACTAGCTTTGGTGTCGAG. Encoded protein: CASSLGTSFGVE. The full CDR3 sequence reads CASSLGTSFGVEQYF.